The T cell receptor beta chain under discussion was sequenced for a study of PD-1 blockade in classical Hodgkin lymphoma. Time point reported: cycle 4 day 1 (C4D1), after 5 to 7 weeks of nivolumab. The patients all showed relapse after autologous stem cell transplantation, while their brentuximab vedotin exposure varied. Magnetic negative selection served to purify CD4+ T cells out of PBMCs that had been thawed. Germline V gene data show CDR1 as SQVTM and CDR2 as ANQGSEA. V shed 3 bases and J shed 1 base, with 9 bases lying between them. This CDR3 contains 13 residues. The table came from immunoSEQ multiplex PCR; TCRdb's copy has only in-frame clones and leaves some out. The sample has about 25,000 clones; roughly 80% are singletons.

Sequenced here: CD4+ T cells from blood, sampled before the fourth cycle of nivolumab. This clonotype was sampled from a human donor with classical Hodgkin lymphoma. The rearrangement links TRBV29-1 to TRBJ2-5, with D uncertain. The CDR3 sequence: CSVDRQSQETQYF. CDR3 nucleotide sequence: TGCAGCGTTGACAGGCAGTCCCAAGAGACCCAGTACTTC.